The clone carrying this TCR beta chain was detected only a few times. TCRdb used MiXCR to reprocess the RT-PCR reads, holding one entry per CDR3 protein. The repertoire holds approximately 720,000 distinct CDR3 sequences, with 11% to 15% as singletons. Germline loops: CDR1 LGHNA, CDR2 YSLEER. CDR3 length equals 13 residues. The V gene lost 4 bases and the J gene lost 8 bases, with 11 bases spanning the gap. The chain combines TRBV4-3 with TRBJ1-4; no clear D. Sequences were obtained from memory CD4+ T cells from blood. The receptor comes from a female donor in good health, serving as a healthy control. CDR3 amino acids: CASSLMTGEKLFF. Written as DNA, the CDR3 is TGCGCCAGCAGCCTGATGACCGGGGAAAAACTGTTTTTT.